The 14 T cell receptor beta chains reported below all come from one sample, sequenced in a study of blood T cell repertoires in COVID-19. TCRdb's copy holds only in-frame clones and misses some; the assay was immunoSEQ multiplex PCR. This sample has about 340,000 clones, with about 90% found just once. The material sequenced was peripheral blood. These receptors all stem from a woman aged 70-85 years with COVID-19, enrolled during active disease.

This chain joins TRBV21-1 and TRBJ1-2; the table's D call of TRBD1 was not tested on the DNA. TRBV21-1 is a documented pseudogene. The CDR3 is 15 residues long. The CDR3 DNA reads TGTGCCAGCAGCAAAGACAGGCCCCAGTACTATGGCTACACCTTC. This encodes CASSKDRPQYYGYTF.

J is TRBJ2-7 and V is TRBV10-1; 7 bases align to TRBD1. The CDR3 totals 13 residues. V shed 3 bases, J shed 6 bases, and the junction held 5 bases outside the gene matches. Germline-derived CDR1 and CDR2 are WNHNN and SYGVQD (reference sequence). CDR3 DNA sequence: TGCGCCAGCAGTGAATCCAGGGGGTCCGAGCAGTACTTC. This sequence encodes CASSESRGSEQYF.

V gene TRBV2 combines with J gene TRBJ1-2; tentative D call: TRBD1 (6 bases). Per the germline V gene, CDR1 is SNHLY and CDR2 is FYNNEI. The CDR3 totals 15 residues. Trimming shortened V by 0 bases and J by 7 bases, and 15 bases separated the two germline ends. CDR3 in DNA: TGTGCCAGCAGTGAAGCAACAGGGTTATTGCGTGGCTACACCTTC. Encoded protein: CASSEATGLLRGYTF. The full variable domain, with the rest looked up from reference TRBV2 and TRBJ1-2, is EPEVTQTPSHQVTQMGQEVILRCVPISNHLYFYWYRQILGQKVEFLVSFYNNEISEKSEIFDDQFSVERPDGSNFTLKIRSTKLEDSAMYFCASSEATGLLRGYTFGSGTRLTVV.

The chain combines TRBV7-2 with TRBJ2-3, with D possibly being TRBD2 (6 bases). The germline gives CDR1 SGHTA, CDR2 FQGNSA. This CDR3 has 18 residues. With 4 bases removed from V and 10 bases from J, the gap between germline ends came to 30 bases. CDR3 residues: CASSSPSGVAAGKGPQYF. CDR3 sequence (DNA): TGTGCCAGCAGCTCCCCTTCGGGGGTGGCGGCTGGGAAGGGTCCGCAGTATTTT.

As concerns this clone: Other DNA sequences in the same sample also yield this CDR3. The CDR3 nucleotides are TGTGCCAGCAGTTTTTCCGGGAGCACTGAAGCTTTCTTT. It codes for CASSFSGSTEAFF. The V call is TRBV12-3 or TRBV12-4, the J call TRBJ1-1; D is undetermined. The CDR3 runs to 13 residues. V was shortened by 3 bases and J by 4 bases, with 9 bases between the two germline ends.

The genes are TRBV19 and TRBJ2-5, with TRBD1 matching over 7 bases. In germline, CDR1 is LNHDA, CDR2 SQIVND (reference sequence). The CDR3 extends over 16 amino acids. The ends lost 10 bases at V and 5 bases at J; junction bases unmatched: 19. CDR3 sequence: CATRPRRGGAGETQYF. As DNA, the CDR3 is TGTGCCACCCGCCCCCGAAGAGGGGGCGCAGGGGAGACCCAGTACTTC.

The chain is built from TRBV6-2 or TRBV6-3 and TRBJ1-5; 7 bases are a match to TRBD1. The trim removed 6 bases at V and 6 bases at J, leaving 17 bases unmatched. This CDR3 comprises 17 residues. The germline gives CDR1 MNHEY, CDR2 SVGEGT. The CDR3 reads CASSPPPRQGSGQPQHF. The CDR3 nucleotides read TGTGCCAGCAGCCCCCCTCCTCGACAGGGCTCCGGTCAGCCCCAGCATTTT.

V is TRBV2 and J is TRBJ1-4; D gene ambiguous. CDR1 is SNHLY, CDR2 FYNNEI, per germline. This CDR3 contains 12 residues. Trimming took off 4 bases at V and 8 bases at J, with 8 bases between the two ends. CDR3 region: CASSAGGEKLFF. CDR3 bases: TGTGCCAGCAGTGCGGGAGGGGAAAAACTGTTTTTT. The variable domain in full, with the rest retrieved from reference TRBV2 and TRBJ1-4, is EPEVTQTPSHQVTQMGQEVILRCVPISNHLYFYWYRQILGQKVEFLVSFYNNEISEKSEIFDDQFSVERPDGSNFTLKIRSTKLEDSAMYFCASSAGGEKLFFGSGTQLSVL.

This chain uses TRBV7-2 with TRBJ1-1, with D uncertain. Trimming left V 1 base short and J 12 bases short, with 9 bases between. The CDR3 extends over 11 amino acids. Germline loops: CDR1 SGHTA, CDR2 FQGNSA. Here the CDR3 reads CASSLGTGTFF. The DNA of the CDR3 is TGTGCCAGCAGCTTAGGGACGGGAACTTTCTTT.

The chain is built from TRBV27 and TRBJ2-5, with 7 bases matching TRBD1. This CDR3 has 15 residues. CDR1 and CDR2 from the germline V gene are MNHEY and SMNVEV (reference sequence). The V and J ends lost 4 bases and 1 base, in that order; junction bases with no gene match: 6. The CDR3 sequence: CASSSPGQFQETQYF. CDR3 sequence (DNA): TGTGCCAGCAGTTCACCGGGACAGTTCCAAGAGACCCAGTACTTC.

J is TRBJ1-2 and V is TRBV7-2, with 10 bases that match TRBD1. The trim removed 5 bases at V and 8 bases at J, leaving 8 bases unmatched. The V gene's germline CDR1 is SGHTA and CDR2 FQGNSA. This CDR3 region has 14 residues. Here the CDR3 DNA reads TGTGCCAGCAGCGTCCGACAGGGGGCGGGGGGCTACACCTTC. It is translated as CASSVRQGAGGYTF.

This chain connects TRBV27 to TRBJ1-6; no clear D gene. This CDR3 region has 15 residues. Germline V gives CDR1 MNHEY, CDR2 SMNVEV (reference sequence). With 5 bases removed from V and 0 bases from J, the gap between germline ends came to 8 bases. The CDR3 protein is CASSLGSSYNSPLHF. The CDR3 nucleotides read TGTGCCAGCAGTCTCGGGAGCTCCTATAATTCACCCCTCCACTTT.

V and J are TRBV6-5 and TRBJ1-2; D remains unclear. This CDR3 has 14 amino acids. V lost 4 bases and J 4 bases, leaving 13 bases between the germline ends. The germline CDR1 and CDR2 sequences are MNHEY and SVGAGI. The CDR3 DNA follows: TGTGCCAGCAGTTCTCGGGAGGGTGGCTATGGCTACACCTTC. Translated: CASSSREGGYGYTF.

The rearrangement joins TRBV7-9 to TRBJ2-7; unclear D gene. The CDR3 extends over 14 amino acids. The V and J ends lost 3 bases and 1 base respectively, with 10 bases between them. From germline, CDR1 is SEHNR and CDR2 FQNEAQ (reference sequence). CDR3 bases: TGTGCCAGCAGCTTGTATCAGGCGTCCTACGAGCAGTACTTC. It specifies CASSLYQASYEQYF.